Shown below are 25 T cell receptor beta chains from a single sample sequenced in a study of cytomegalovirus exposure and HLA in healthy donors (TCRdb year 2017). Library preparation was by the immunoSEQ multiplex PCR assay. The multiplex PCR relied on a mix of 60 forward primers for TCR Vbeta segments and 13 reverse primers for TCR Jbeta segments. This immuneACCESS table, as held by TCRdb, lists in-frame sequences with V and J called but not all clones. Of the missing ones, under half trace to an unresolved V gene in checked studies; the others have no known cause. This sample comprises 90,000 to 110,000 clones, around 75% of them detected only once. Together, the top ten hold approximately 2% of the sample. What was sequenced was PBMCs. The receptor set was obtained from a young man in good health and CMV-seronegative.

The count of this clone is one. The genes are TRBV7-9 and TRBJ1-1; 8 bases match TRBD1. This CDR3 contains 17 residues. Germline CDR1 and CDR2: SEHNR and FQNEAQ (reference sequence). J gave up 1 base and V 6 bases, and 13 bases lay outside the gene matches. The CDR3 DNA sequence: TGTGCCAGCAGGTCAGCAGGGGGCCAATTAAGGAACACTGAAGCTTTCTTT. It yields the protein CASRSAGGQLRNTEAFF.

The rearrangement joins TRBV7-2 to TRBJ1-2, with TRBD1 identical over 7 bases. V shed 5 bases and J 7 bases; nucleotides not matched to a gene: 13. CDR3 length equals 15 residues. Germline V gives CDR1 SGHTA, CDR2 FQGNSA. The DNA of the CDR3 is TGTGCCAGCAGCCAAACCCCGACAGGGATCGTTGGCTACACCTTC. Amino acid sequence: CASSQTPTGIVGYTF.

The table lists this clone with a few counts. The chain links TRBV5-1 to TRBJ1-1, with 9 bases that match TRBD1. V lost 0 bases and J lost 1; bases outside the gene matches: 1. There are 15 residues in the CDR3. Germline-derived CDR1 and CDR2 are SGHRS and YFSETQ. Here the CDR3 reads CASSLEGQGNTEAFF. The CDR3 nucleotides are TGCGCCAGCAGCTTGGAGGGACAGGGGAACACTGAAGCTTTCTTT.

The chain combines TRBV28 with TRBJ1-4, with D uncertain. Germline lookup yields CDR1 MDHEN and CDR2 SYDVKM. The CDR3 extends over 14 amino acids. Trimming cost V 5 bases and J 2 bases, with 9 bases left between them. The CDR3 nucleotides read TGTGCCAGCAGTGGCCCGGGGACTAATGAAAAACTGTTTTTT. It is translated as CASSGPGTNEKLFF.

This chain joins TRBV25-1 and TRBJ2-7, with 7 bases identical to TRBD2. The CDR3 loop spans 14 amino acids. With V trimmed by 5 bases and J by 6 bases, 10 bases remained unmatched. Germline assignment: CDR1 MGHDK and CDR2 SYGVNS. CDR3: CASSLTSTGIEQYF. In DNA form, the CDR3 reads TGTGCCAGCAGTTTGACTAGCACAGGAATCGAGCAGTACTTC.

This clone turned up a few times. V gene TRBV7-9 combines with J gene TRBJ1-2; TRBD1 matches 12 bases. Germline-derived CDR1 and CDR2 are SEHNR and FQNEAQ (reference sequence). The CDR3 covers 17 residues. J was trimmed by 4 bases and V by 1 base; bases with no gene match: 7. CDR3: CASSLEGTGGAGYGYTF. In nucleotides, the CDR3 is TGTGCCAGCAGCTTAGAGGGGACAGGGGGCGCAGGCTATGGCTACACCTTC. Combining the CDR3 with reference TRBV7-9 and TRBJ1-2 gives the whole variable domain DTGVSQNPRHKITKRGQNVTFRCDPISEHNRLYWYRQTLGQGPEFLTYFQNEAQLEKSRLLSDRFSAERPKGSFSTLEIQRTEQGDSAMYLCASSLEGTGGAGYGYTFGSGTRLTVV.

The rearrangement joins TRBV7-2 to TRBJ1-1; no definite D call. The CDR3 contains 14 residues. The V gene lost 2 bases and the J gene lost 1 base, with 8 bases spanning the gap. The germline gives CDR1 SGHTA, CDR2 FQGNSA. The CDR3 region has the DNA TGTGCCAGCAGCTTACACAGATCGAACACTGAAGCTTTCTTT. This codes for CASSLHRSNTEAFF. The entire variable domain, with the rest obtained from reference TRBV7-2 and TRBJ1-1, is as follows: GAGVSQSPSNKVTEKGKDVELRCDPISGHTALYWYRQSLGQGLEFLIYFQGNSAPDKSGLPSDRFSAERTGGSVSTLTIQRTQQEDSAVYLCASSLHRSNTEAFFGQGTRLTVV.

CDR3 amino acids: CASSALAGGNTGELFF. CDR3 sequence (DNA): TGCGCCAGCAGCGCCCTAGCGGGAGGGAACACCGGGGAGCTGTTTTTT. This rearrangement joins TRBV5-1 to TRBJ2-2; TRBD2 aligns across 11 bases. The CDR3 sequence is 16 residues long. The J segment lost 1 base and the V segment lost 4 bases, leaving 3 bases of the junction unmatched. Germline CDR1 and CDR2: SGHRS and YFSETQ.

The chain couples TRBV5-6 to TRBJ1-2, with D possibly TRBD1 on 5 matching bases. CDR1 and CDR2 (germline): SGHDT, YYEEEE. This CDR3 is built from 13 residues. V lost 0 bases to trimming and J lost 5 bases, with 8 bases between them. The CDR3 loop reads CASSLVRDYGYTF. CDR3 bases: TGTGCCAGCAGCTTGGTCAGGGATTATGGCTACACCTTC.

This chain uses TRBV6-5 with TRBJ1-3; D gene ambiguous. The germline V gene has CDR1 MNHEY and CDR2 SVGAGI. The CDR3 extends over 14 amino acids. Trimming pared 6 bases from V and 2 bases from J, leaving 11 bases between. The CDR3: CASSGLSTGNTIYF. Written as DNA, the CDR3 is TGTGCCAGCAGCGGACTCTCCACTGGAAACACCATATATTTT.

In nucleotides, the CDR3 is TGTGCCAGCTCACCTGGACAGGACAACTATGGCTACACCTTC. Its translation: CASSPGQDNYGYTF. The rearrangement joins TRBV18 to TRBJ1-2, with 7 positions matching TRBD1. The CDR3 is 14 residues long. CDR1 and CDR2 (germline): KGHSH, LQKENI. Trimming took 3 bases from V and 2 from J; bases not matched to a gene: 3. Together with reference TRBV18 and TRBJ1-2, the CDR3 gives the full variable domain: NAGVMQNPRHLVRRRGQEARLRCSPMKGHSHVYWYRQLPEEGLKFMVYLQKENIIDESGMPKERFSAEFPKEGPSILRIQQVVRGDSAAYFCASSPGQDNYGYTFGSGTRLTVV.

Remarks on this clone: At the DNA level, this CDR3 is encoded by other sequences in the same sample as well. The chain couples TRBV29-1 to TRBJ1-2, with a weak D call TRBD1 (5 bases). Trimming shortened V by 4 bases and J by 1 base, and 7 bases separated the two germline ends. This CDR3 region has 12 residues. Germline V gene sequence: CDR1 SQVTM, CDR2 ANQGSEA. The CDR3 nucleotides read TGCAGCGTTGTTGACAGTAACTATGGCTACACCTTC. Translating gives CSVVDSNYGYTF.

A few counts support this clone. The chain couples TRBV25-1 to TRBJ1-2; 7 nucleotides align to TRBD1. Germline CDR1 MGHDK, CDR2 SYGVNS. V shed 5 bases and J 8 bases; nucleotides not matched to a gene: 11. The CDR3 is 14 amino acids. The CDR3 here is CASSIMGQLDGYTF. The CDR3 region has the DNA TGTGCCAGCAGTATTATGGGACAGTTGGACGGCTACACCTTC.

With regard to this clone: This specimen includes other DNA sequences encoding the same CDR3. The chain joins TRBV19 to TRBJ1-2; TRBD1 aligns across 7 bases. Germline V gene lookup returns CDR1 LNHDA and CDR2 SQIVND (reference sequence). V was clipped by 3 bases and J by 5 bases; unmatched bases: 3. This CDR3 has 13 amino acids. The chain's CDR3 is CASSIQQGYGYTF. DNA of the CDR3: TGTGCCAGTAGTATCCAACAGGGGTATGGCTACACCTTC.

This clone appeared a single time. The J gene is TRBJ1-4, the V gene TRBV5-1; tentatively, D is TRBD1 (6 bases). Germline CDR1 SGHRS, CDR2 YFSETQ. V dropped 4 bases and J dropped 8 bases, with 15 bases sitting between them. The CDR3 consists of 14 residues. CDR3 loop: CASSPAGQTEKLFF. CDR3 DNA sequence: TGCGCCAGCAGCCCTGCCGGACAGACCGAAAAACTGTTTTTT.

In DNA form, the CDR3 reads TGTGCCAGCAGCTTACAGGCGACGGGACAGGGCCTTTATGAGCAGTACTTC. It yields the protein CASSLQATGQGLYEQYF. This chain joins TRBV7-3 and TRBJ2-7, with 9 positions matching TRBD1. From germline, CDR1 is SGHTA and CDR2 FQGTGA. V lost 2 bases, J lost 7 bases, and 15 bases stayed unmatched. This CDR3 contains 17 residues.

V usage is TRBV5-6 and J usage is TRBJ1-4; D gene unclear. Deletions cut 0 bases from V and 5 bases from J, with 5 bases between. The CDR3 totals 13 residues. The germline gives CDR1 SGHDT, CDR2 YYEEEE. CDR3 coding DNA: TGTGCCAGCAGCTTGGTACAGAATGAAAAACTGTTTTTT. Residues: CASSLVQNEKLFF.

The chain couples TRBV19 to TRBJ2-7, with no clear D. The V end lost 6 bases, the J end lost 3 bases, and 12 bases lay between the germline ends. Germline CDR1 LNHDA, CDR2 SQIVND (reference sequence). This CDR3 is 13 amino acids long. In DNA form, the CDR3 reads TGTGCCAGTAGCCCTGGTTCCTACTACGAGCAGTACTTC. The encoded protein is CASSPGSYYEQYF.

The chain employs TRBV11-2 and TRBJ2-6, with 8 bases aligning to TRBD1. J was trimmed by 2 bases and V by 1 base; bases with no gene match: 7. The CDR3 covers 18 residues. CDR1 SGHAT and CDR2 FQNNGV come from the germline V gene. CDR3 residues: CASSLGGQEETGANVLTF. The CDR3 DNA reads as TGTGCCAGCAGCTTAGGGGGACAGGAGGAAACTGGGGCCAACGTCCTGACTTTC.

V is TRBV7-9 and J is TRBJ1-4; 7 nucleotides agree with TRBD1. The length of the CDR3 is 14 residues. V was clipped by 1 base and J by 5 bases; unmatched bases: 1. The V gene's germline CDR1 is SEHNR and CDR2 FQNEAQ (reference sequence). DNA of the CDR3: TGTGCCAGCAGCTTAGTGGGACAGAATGAAAAACTGTTTTTT. Translation gives CASSLVGQNEKLFF.

The chain employs TRBV19 and TRBJ1-5; 7 bases fit TRBD1. The CDR3 length is 14 residues. Germline CDR1 and CDR2: LNHDA and SQIVND (reference sequence). Unmatched junction bases numbered 9, after V lost 10 bases and J lost 3 bases. CDR3 protein: CATLGQAHNQPQHF. CDR3 nucleotides: TGTGCCACCTTAGGACAGGCTCACAATCAGCCCCAGCATTTT.

The chain joins TRBV27 to TRBJ2-1, with 8 nucleotides matching TRBD2. V shed 4 bases and J 2 bases; nucleotides not matched to a gene: 4. CDR3 length: 15 residues. Germline lookup yields CDR1 MNHEY and CDR2 SMNVEV (reference sequence). CDR3 residues: CASSYRTSPYNEQFF. The CDR3 bases are TGTGCCAGCAGTTATAGGACTAGCCCCTACAATGAGCAGTTCTTC.

The chain is built from TRBV29-1 and TRBJ1-3; 7 bases agree with TRBD1. CDR1 SQVTM and CDR2 ANQGSEA come from the germline V gene. The CDR3 totals 13 residues. Unmatched junction bases numbered 4, after V lost 4 bases and J lost 4 bases. The CDR3 nucleotides are TGCAGCGTTGCCGCGACAGGGGGAAACACCATATATTTT. Translating it yields CSVAATGGNTIYF.

The chain links TRBV30 to TRBJ2-3; TRBD2 agrees at 8 bases. CDR3 length equals 14 residues. Germline assignment: CDR1 GTSNPN and CDR2 SVGIG (reference sequence). V gave up 5 bases and J gave up 1 base; unmatched junction bases: 5. The DNA of the CDR3 is TGTGCCTGGGGGGGGCGGGAGGGCACAGATACGCAGTATTTT. Amino acids: CAWGGREGTDTQYF.

The chain employs TRBV30 and TRBJ2-7; 7 positions agree with TRBD2. The CDR3 length is 12 residues. Germline V lookup: CDR1 GTSNPN, CDR2 SVGIG (reference sequence). The V and J ends lost 1 base and 4 bases, in that order; junction bases with no gene match: 1. CDR3 nucleotide sequence: TGTGCCTGGAGTGGGGGGGGTTACGAGCAGTACTTC. Protein: CAWSGGGYEQYF.